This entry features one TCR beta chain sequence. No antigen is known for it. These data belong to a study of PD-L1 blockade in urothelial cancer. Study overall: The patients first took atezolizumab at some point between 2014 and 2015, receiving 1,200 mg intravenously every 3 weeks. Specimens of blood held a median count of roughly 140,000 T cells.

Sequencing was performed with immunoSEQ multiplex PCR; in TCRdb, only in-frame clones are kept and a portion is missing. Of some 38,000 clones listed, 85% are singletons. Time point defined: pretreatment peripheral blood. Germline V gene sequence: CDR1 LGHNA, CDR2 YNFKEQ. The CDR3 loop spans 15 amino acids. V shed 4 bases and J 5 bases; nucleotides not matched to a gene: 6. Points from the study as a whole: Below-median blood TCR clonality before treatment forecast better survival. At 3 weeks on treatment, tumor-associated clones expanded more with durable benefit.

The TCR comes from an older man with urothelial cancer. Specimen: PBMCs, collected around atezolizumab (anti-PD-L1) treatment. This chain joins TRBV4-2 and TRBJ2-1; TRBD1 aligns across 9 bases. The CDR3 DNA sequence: TGTGCCAGCAGCCCGGGACAGGGAAGCAACAATGAGCAGTTCTTC. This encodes CASSPGQGSNNEQFF.